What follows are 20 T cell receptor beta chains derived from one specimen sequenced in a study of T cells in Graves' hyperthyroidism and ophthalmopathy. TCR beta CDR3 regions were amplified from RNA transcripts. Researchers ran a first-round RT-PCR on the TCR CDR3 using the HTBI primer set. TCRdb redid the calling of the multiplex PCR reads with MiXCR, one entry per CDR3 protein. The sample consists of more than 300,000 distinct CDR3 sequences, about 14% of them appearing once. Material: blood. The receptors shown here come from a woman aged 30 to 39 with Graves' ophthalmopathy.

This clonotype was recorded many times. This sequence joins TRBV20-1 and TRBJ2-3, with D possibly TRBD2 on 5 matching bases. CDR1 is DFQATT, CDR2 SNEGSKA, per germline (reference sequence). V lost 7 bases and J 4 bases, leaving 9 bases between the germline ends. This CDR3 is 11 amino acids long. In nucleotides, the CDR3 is TGCAGTGTTTTAGCGTCAGATACGCAGTATTTT. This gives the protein CSVLASDTQYF.

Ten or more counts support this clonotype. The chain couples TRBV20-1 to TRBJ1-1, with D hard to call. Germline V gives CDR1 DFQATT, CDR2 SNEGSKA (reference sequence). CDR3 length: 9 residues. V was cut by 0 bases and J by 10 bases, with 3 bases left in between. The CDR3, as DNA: TGCAGTGCTAGAGATGGAGCTTTCTTT. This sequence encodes CSARDGAFF.

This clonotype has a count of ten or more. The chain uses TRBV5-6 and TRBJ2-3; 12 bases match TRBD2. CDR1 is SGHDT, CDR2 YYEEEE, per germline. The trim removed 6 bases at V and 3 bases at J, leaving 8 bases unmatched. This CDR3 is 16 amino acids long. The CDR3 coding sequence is TGTGCCAGCAATGGACTAGCGGGGCCGACGACAGATACGCAGTATTTT. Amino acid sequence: CASNGLAGPTTDTQYF.

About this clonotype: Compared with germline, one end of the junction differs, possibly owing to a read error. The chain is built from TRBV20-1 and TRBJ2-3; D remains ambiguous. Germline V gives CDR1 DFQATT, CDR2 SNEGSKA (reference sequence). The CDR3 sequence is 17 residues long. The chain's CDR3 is CSARGRNTSRFTDTQYF. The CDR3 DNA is TGCAGCGCTAGAGGACGGAATACCTCTCGTTTCACAGATACGCAGTATTTT.

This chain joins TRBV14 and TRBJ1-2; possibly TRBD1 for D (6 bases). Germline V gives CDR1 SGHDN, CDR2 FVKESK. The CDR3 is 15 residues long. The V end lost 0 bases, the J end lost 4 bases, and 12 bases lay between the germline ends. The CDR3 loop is CASSQDVGGVYGYTF. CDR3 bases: TGTGCCAGCAGCCAAGATGTGGGGGGCGTCTATGGCTACACCTTC.

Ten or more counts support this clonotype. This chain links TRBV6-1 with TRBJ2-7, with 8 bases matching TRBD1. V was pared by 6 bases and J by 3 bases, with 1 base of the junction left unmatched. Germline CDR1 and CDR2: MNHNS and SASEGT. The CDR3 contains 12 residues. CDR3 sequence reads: CASRTGDYEQYF. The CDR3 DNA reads TGTGCCAGCAGGACAGGGGACTACGAGCAGTACTTC.

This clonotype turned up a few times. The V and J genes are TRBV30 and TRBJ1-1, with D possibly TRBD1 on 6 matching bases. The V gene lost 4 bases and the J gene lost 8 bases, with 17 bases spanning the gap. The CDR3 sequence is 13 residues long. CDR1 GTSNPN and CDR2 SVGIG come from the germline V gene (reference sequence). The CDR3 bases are TGTGCCTGGACTCGGGGGGCCAAATCCGAAGCTTTCTTT. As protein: CAWTRGAKSEAFF. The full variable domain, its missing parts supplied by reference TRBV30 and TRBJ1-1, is SQTIHQWPATLVQPVGSPLSLECTVEGTSNPNLYWYRQAAGRGLQLLFYSVGIGQISSEVPQNLSASRPQDRQFILSSKKLLLSDSGFYLCAWTRGAKSEAFFGQGTRLTVV.

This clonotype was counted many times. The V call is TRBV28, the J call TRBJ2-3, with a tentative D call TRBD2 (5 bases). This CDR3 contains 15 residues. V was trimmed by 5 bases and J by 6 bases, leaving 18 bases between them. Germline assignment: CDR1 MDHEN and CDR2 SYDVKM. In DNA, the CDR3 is TGTGCCAGCAGTGAGGACTCACGAGCTACGGATACGCAGTATTTT. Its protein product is CASSEDSRATDTQYF.

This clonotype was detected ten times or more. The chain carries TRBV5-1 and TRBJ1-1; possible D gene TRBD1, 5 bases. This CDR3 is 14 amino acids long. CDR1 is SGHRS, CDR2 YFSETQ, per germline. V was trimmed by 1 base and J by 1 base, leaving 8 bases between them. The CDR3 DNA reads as TGCGCCAGCAGCTTGTCCGGGACGAACACTGAAGCTTTCTTT. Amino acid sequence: CASSLSGTNTEAFF.

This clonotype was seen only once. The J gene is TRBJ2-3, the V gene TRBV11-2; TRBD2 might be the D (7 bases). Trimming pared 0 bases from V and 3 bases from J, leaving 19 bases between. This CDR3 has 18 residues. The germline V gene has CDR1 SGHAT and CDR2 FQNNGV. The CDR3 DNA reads TGTGCCAGCAGCTTAGACCCCGTGGGGGGGCGGAAGACAGATACGCAGTATTTT. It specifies CASSLDPVGGRKTDTQYF. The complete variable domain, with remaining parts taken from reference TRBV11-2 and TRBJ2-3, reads EAGVAQSPRYKIIEKRQSVAFWCNPISGHATLYWYQQILGQGPKLLIQFQNNGVVDDSQLPKDRFSAERLKGVDSTLKIQPAKLEDSAVYLCASSLDPVGGRKTDTQYFGPGTRLTVL.

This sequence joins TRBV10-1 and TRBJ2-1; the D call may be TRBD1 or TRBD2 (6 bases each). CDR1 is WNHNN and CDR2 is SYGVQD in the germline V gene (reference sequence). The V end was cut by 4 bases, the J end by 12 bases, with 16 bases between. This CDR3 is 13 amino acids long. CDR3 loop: CASSGLQGLGQFF. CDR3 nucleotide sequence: TGCGCCAGCAGTGGACTACAGGGACTGGGGCAGTTCTTC.

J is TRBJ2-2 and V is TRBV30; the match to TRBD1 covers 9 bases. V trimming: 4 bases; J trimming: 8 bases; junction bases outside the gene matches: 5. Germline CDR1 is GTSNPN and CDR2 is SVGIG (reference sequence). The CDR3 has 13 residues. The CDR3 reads CAWNSDRGGELFF. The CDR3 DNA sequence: TGTGCCTGGAACTCGGACAGGGGAGGGGAGCTGTTTTTT.

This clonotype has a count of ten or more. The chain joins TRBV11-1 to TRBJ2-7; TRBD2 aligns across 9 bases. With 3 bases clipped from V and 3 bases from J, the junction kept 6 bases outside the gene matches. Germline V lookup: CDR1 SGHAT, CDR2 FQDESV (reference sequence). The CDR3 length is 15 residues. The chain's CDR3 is CASSLRSGGHYEQYF. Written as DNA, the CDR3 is TGTGCCAGCAGCTTGCGTAGCGGGGGCCACTACGAGCAGTACTTC.

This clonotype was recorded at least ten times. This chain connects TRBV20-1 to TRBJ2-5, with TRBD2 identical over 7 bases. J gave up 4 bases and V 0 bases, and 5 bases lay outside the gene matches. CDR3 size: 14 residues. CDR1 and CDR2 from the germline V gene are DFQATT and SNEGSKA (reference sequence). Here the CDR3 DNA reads TGCAGTGCTAGAGATGGGGGGGGGAGAGAGACCCAGTACTTC. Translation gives CSARDGGGRETQYF.

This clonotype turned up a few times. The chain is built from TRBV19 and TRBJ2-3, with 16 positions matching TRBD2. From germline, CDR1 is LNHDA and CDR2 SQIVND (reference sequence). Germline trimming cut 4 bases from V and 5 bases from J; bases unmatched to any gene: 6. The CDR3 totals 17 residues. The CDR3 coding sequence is TGTGCCAGTAGTAAGGGGGGGACTAGCGGGGGGGGAGATACGCAGTATTTT. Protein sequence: CASSKGGTSGGGDTQYF.

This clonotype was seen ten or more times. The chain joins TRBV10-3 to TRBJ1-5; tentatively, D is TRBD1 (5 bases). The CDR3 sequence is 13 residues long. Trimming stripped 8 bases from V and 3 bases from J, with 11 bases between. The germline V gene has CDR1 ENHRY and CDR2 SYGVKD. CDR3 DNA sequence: TGTGCCATCGGAGGGGAGGTCAATCAGCCCCAGCATTTT. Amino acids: CAIGGEVNQPQHF.

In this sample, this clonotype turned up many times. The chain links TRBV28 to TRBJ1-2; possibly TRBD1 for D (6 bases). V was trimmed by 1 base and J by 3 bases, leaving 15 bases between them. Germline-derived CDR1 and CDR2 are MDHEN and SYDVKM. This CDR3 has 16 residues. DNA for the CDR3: TGTGCCAGCAGTTTATCCTCCAGGGGCGCCGACTATGGCTACACCTTC. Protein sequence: CASSLSSRGADYGYTF.

For the CDR3, the DNA is TGTGCCAGCTCACAGGACACCCCATTCACAGATACGCAGTATTTT. Protein product: CASSQDTPFTDTQYF. The rearrangement uses TRBV18 and TRBJ2-3; tentatively, D is TRBD1 (5 bases). Germline V CDR1 and CDR2: KGHSH, LQKENI. The V and J ends lost 4 bases and 2 bases respectively, with 13 bases between them. This CDR3 has 15 residues.

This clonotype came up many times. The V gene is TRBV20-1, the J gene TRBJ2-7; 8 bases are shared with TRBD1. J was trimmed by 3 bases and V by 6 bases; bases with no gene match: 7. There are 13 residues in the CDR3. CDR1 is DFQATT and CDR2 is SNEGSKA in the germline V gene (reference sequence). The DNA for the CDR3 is TGCAGTGCGCCGGGACAGGCTAGCTACGAGCAGTACTTC. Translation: CSAPGQASYEQYF.

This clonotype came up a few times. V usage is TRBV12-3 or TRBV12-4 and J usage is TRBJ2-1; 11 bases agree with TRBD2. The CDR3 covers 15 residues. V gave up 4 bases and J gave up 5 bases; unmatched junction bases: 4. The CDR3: CASSSSGGLHNEQFF. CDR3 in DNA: TGTGCCAGCAGTTCTAGCGGGGGGTTGCACAATGAGCAGTTCTTC.